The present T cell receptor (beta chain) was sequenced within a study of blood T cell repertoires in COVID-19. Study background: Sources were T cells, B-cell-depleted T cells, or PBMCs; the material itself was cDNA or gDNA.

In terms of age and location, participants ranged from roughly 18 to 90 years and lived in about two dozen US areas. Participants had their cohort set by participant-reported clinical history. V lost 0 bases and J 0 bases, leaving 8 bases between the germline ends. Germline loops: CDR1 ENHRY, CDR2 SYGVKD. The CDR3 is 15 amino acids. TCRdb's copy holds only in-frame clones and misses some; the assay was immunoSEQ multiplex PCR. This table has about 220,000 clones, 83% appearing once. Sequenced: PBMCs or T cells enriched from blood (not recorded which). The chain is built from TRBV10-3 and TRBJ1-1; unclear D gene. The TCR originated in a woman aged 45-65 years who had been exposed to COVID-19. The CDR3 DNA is TGTGCCATCAGTGAGTCGAGGAGCATGAACACTGAAGCTTTCTTT. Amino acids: CAISESRSMNTEAFF.